The sequence of this TCR beta chain was determined in a study of identical twins. Study results and limitations: Weaker excess twin sharing was observed in beta out-of-frame sequences. Findings came from cross-sectional statistics, without long-term follow-up of donors. Alpha sequences out of frame and shared by twins had excess low generation probability.

Trimming cost V 0 bases and J 7 bases, with 13 bases left between them. In germline, CDR1 is ENHRY, CDR2 SYGVKD. The CDR3 contains 15 residues. This clonotype has at least ten counts. Its target is not known. MiXCR, applied by TCRdb to the 5' RACE reads, yields one record per CDR3 protein. Among 500,000 or so distinct CDR3 sequences listed, roughly an eighth were seen once. This same sample was also taken into another study, of yellow fever vaccine responses in identical twins.

The TCR originated in a woman in her late teens or twenties in good health. The source material was CD4+ T cells sorted from blood. V gene TRBV10-3 combines with J gene TRBJ1-5; D is unresolved. CDR3 sequence (DNA): TGTGCCATCAGTGAGTCACCCGACGGGGTCCAGCCCCAGCATTTT. As protein: CAISESPDGVQPQHF.